Listed below are T cell receptor beta chains from one sample, sequenced in a study of molecular identifiers for immune sequencing clone quantification. MiXCR was run by TCRdb on the PCR reads, yielding one entry per CDR3 protein. The top ten hold about 0.81% of the sample, which has some 580,000 distinct CDR3 sequences, around 25% seen once. The sample consisted of naive CD8+ T cells from blood, with Jurkat cell RNA spiked in. Every receptor here comes from a human donor in good health. Some libraries in this study had Jurkat cell RNA spiked in. Each CDR3 is given with its conserved first and last residue. Each record gives: CDR3 DNA, CDR3 protein, J gene, clone size, V gene, D gene. D genes are given only for firm matches. Clone sizes are given selectively: once, few, many, or a class where the clone is expanded.

TGTCCCAGCAGCTTTGAGCTAGCGGGGGATACAGAGACCCAGTACTTC CPSSFELAGDTETQYF TRBJ2-5 few TRBV5-6 TRBD2
TGTGCCAGTAGTGGCAGGACAGGAGAGAGACACCATGAAAACATTCAGTACTTC CASSGRTGERHHENIQYF TRBJ2-4 . TRBV19 TRBD1
TGCGCCAGCAGCTTGGGGCCGGGTGGGCAGCCCCAGCATTTT CASSLGPGGQPQHF TRBJ1-5 many TRBV5-1 .
TGCAGTGCTAGTCGGGCGCGGGGACGGACCAATCAGCCCCAGCATTTT CSASRARGRTNQPQHF TRBJ1-5 few TRBV20-1 .
TGCAGCGTTAATCATCCGGGACTAGCGGGGCCCCCGCAGTTCTTC CSVNHPGLAGPPQFF TRBJ2-1 many TRBV29-1 TRBD2
TGCAGTGCTAGAGATAGAAGCGGGGGGGTTTACAATGAGCAGTTCTTC CSARDRSGGVYNEQFF TRBJ2-1 . TRBV20-1 TRBD2
TGTGCCAGCAGAACCTCCGGGACTAGCTCCTACAATGAGCAGTTCTTC CASRTSGTSSYNEQFF TRBJ2-1 many TRBV27 TRBD2
TGTGCCAGCAGCCGAACGACAGGGGAGTATGAAAAACTGTTTTTT CASSRTTGEYEKLFF TRBJ1-4 many TRBV6-5 TRBD1
TGTGCCAGCAGCCAAGATCCCCCTAGCGGGGGGTCCAATGAGCAGTTCTTC CASSQDPPSGGSNEQFF TRBJ2-1 few TRBV14 TRBD2
TGTGCCTGGAGTGGAACAGGTTCCAGCTCCTACAATGAGCAGTTCTTC CAWSGTGSSSYNEQFF TRBJ2-1 once TRBV30 .